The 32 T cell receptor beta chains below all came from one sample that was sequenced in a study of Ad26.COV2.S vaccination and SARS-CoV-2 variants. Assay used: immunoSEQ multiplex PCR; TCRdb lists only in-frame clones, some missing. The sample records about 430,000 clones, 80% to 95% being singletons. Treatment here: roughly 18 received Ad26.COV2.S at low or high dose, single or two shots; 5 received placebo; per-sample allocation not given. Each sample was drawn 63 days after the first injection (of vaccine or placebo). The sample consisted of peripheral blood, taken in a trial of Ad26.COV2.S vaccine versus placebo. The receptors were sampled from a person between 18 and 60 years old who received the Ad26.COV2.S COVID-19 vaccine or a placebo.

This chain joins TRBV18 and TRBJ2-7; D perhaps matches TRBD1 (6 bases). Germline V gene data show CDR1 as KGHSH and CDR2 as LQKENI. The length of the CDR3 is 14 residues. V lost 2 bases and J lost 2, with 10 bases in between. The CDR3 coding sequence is TGTGCCAGCTCACCAGGACAGACAGCCTACGAGCAGTACTTC. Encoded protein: CASSPGQTAYEQYF.

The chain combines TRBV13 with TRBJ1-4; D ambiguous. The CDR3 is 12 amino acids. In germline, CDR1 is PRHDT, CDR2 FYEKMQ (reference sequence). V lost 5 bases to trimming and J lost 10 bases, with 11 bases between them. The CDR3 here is CASSADRGKLFF. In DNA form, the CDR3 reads TGTGCCAGCAGCGCCGACCGAGGAAAACTGTTTTTT.

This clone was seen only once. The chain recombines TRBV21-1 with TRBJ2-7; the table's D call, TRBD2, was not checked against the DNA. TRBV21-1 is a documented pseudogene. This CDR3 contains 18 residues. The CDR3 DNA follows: TGTGCCAGCAGCAAAGTTTGGACTAGCATTGCCAACGGGGGGGAGCAGTACTTC. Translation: CASSKVWTSIANGGEQYF.

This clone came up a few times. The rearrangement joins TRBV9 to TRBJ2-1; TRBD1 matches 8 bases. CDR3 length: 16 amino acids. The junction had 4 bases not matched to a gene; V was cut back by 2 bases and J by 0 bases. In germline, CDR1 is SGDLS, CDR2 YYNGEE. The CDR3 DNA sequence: TGTGCCAGCAGCGTGGGACAGGAAAGCTCCTACAATGAGCAGTTCTTC. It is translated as CASSVGQESSYNEQFF.

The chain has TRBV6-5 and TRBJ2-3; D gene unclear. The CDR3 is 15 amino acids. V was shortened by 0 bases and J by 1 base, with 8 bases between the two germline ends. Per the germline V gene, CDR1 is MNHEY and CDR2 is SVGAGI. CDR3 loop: CASSYSALRTDTQYF. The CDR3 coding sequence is TGTGCCAGCAGTTACTCCGCACTACGCACAGATACGCAGTATTTT.

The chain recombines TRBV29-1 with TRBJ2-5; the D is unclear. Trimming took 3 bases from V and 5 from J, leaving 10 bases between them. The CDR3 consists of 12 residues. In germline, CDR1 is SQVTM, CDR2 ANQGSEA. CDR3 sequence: CSVEWEAETQYF. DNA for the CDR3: TGCAGCGTTGAGTGGGAAGCGGAGACCCAGTACTTC.

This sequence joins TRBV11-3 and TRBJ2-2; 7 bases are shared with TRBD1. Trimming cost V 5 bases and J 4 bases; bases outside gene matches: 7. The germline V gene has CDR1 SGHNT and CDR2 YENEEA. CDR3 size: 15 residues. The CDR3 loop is CASSLSGTVTGELFF. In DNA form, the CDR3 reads TGTGCCAGCAGCCTCTCCGGGACAGTCACCGGGGAGCTGTTTTTT.

The DNA for the CDR3 is TGCAGTACCAATGGGGGGGGCGAGCAGTACTTC. It is translated as CSTNGGGEQYF. The chain joins TRBV20-1 to TRBJ2-7; 7 positions agree with TRBD2. V dropped 8 bases and J dropped 6; count of bases not matched to a gene: 7. Germline V CDR1 and CDR2: DFQATT, SNEGSKA (reference sequence). The CDR3 is 11 amino acids.

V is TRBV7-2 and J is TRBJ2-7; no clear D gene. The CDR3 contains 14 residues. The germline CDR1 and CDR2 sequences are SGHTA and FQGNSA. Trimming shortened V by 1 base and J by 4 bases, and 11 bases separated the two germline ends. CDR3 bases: TGTGCCAGCAGCTTAGTGCGGCAGTCTTACGAGCAGTACTTC. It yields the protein CASSLVRQSYEQYF. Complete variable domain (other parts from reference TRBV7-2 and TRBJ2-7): GAGVSQSPSNKVTEKGKDVELRCDPISGHTALYWYRQSLGQGLEFLIYFQGNSAPDKSGLPSDRFSAERTGGSVSTLTIQRTQQEDSAVYLCASSLVRQSYEQYFGPGTRLTVT.

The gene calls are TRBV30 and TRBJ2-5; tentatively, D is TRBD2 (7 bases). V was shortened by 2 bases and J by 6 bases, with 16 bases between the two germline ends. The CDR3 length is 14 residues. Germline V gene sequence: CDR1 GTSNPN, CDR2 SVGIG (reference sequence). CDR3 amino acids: CAWSRSAGAKTQYF. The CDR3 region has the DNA TGTGCCTGGAGTCGGAGTGCGGGGGCAAAGACCCAGTACTTC.

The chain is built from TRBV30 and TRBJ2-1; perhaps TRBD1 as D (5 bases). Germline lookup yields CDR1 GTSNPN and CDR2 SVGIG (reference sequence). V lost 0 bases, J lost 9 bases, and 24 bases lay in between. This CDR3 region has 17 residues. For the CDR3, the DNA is TGTGCCTGGAGTGTACCACCAGGGCTGGTACCCCTGGGTGAGCAGTTCTTC. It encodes CAWSVPPGLVPLGEQFF.

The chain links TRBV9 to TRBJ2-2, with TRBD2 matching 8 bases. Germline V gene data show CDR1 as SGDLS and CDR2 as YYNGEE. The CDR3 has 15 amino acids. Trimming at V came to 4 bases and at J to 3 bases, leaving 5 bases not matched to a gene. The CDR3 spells CASSPRTSHTGELFF. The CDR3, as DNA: TGTGCCAGCAGCCCTCGGACTAGCCACACCGGGGAGCTGTTTTTT.

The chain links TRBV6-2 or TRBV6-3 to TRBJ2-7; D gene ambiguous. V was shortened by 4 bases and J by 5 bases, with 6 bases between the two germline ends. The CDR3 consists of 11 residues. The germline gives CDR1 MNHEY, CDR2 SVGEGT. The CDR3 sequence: CASSWSDEQYF. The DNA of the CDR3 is TGTGCCAGCAGTTGGAGCGACGAGCAGTACTTC.

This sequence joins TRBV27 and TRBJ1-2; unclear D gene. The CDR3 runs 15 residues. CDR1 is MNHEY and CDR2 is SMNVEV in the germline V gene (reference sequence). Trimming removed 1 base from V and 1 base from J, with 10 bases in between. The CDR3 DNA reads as TGTGCCAGCAGTTTATGGGCAGGCTTTAACTATGGCTACACCTTC. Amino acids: CASSLWAGFNYGYTF.

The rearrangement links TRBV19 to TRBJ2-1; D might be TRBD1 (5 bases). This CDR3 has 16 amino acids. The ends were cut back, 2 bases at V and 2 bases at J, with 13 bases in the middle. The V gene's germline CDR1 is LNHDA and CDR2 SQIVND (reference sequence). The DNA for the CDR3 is TGTGCCAGTAGTATAAGATCCAGGGCCCCCTACAATGAGCAGTTCTTC. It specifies CASSIRSRAPYNEQFF.

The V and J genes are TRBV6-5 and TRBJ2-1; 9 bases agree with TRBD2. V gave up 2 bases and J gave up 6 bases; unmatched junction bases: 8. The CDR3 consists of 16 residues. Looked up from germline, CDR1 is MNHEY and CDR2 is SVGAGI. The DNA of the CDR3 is TGTGCCAGCAGTTACAGGGGACGCGGGAGGGCCAATGAGCAGTTCTTC. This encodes CASSYRGRGRANEQFF.

This CDR3 is CASSSANRGRWQPQHF. The CDR3 DNA sequence: TGTGCCAGCAGTTCAGCCAACAGGGGGCGTTGGCAGCCCCAGCATTTT. The rearrangement links TRBV27 to TRBJ1-5, with 9 bases aligning to TRBD1. CDR1 and CDR2 (germline): MNHEY, SMNVEV (reference sequence). V gave up 4 bases and J gave up 7 bases; unmatched junction bases: 11. The CDR3 covers 16 residues.

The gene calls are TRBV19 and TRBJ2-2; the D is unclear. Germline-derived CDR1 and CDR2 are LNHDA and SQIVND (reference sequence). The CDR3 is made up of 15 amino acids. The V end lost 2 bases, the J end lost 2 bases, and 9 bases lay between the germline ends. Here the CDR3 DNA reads TGTGCCAGTAGTATACGGGCCCCCAACACCGGGGAGCTGTTTTTT. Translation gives CASSIRAPNTGELFF.

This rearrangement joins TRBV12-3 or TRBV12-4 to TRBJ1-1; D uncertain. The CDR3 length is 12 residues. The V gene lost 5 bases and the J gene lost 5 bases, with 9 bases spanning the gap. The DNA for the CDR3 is TGTGCCAGCAGTACCCAGTATACTGAAGCTTTCTTT. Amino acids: CASSTQYTEAFF.

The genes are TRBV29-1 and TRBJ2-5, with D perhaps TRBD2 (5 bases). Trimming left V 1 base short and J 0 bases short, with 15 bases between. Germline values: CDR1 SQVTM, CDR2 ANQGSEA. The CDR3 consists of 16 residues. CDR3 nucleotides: TGCAGCGTTGAAGGGGTCAGAGCGGCCCACCAAGAGACCCAGTACTTC. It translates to CSVEGVRAAHQETQYF.

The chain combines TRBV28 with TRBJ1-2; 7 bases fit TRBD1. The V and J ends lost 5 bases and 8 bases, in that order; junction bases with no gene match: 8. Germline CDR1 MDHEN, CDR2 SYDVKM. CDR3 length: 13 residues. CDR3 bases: TGTGCCAGCAGTGTCTCGACAGGGAAGGGCTACACCTTC. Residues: CASSVSTGKGYTF.

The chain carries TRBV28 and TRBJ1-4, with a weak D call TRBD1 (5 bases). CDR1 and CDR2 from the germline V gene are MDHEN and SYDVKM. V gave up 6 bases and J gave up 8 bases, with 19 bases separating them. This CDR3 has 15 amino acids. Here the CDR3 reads CASSTWGPGSEKLFF. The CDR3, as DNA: TGTGCCAGCAGCACCTGGGGACCCGGGAGCGAAAAACTGTTTTTT.

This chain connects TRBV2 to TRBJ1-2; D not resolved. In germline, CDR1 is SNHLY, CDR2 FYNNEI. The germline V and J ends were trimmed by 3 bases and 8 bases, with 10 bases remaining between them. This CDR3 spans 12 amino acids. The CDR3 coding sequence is TGTGCCAGCAGTGATTTGTCCCGAGGCTACACCTTC. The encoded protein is CASSDLSRGYTF.

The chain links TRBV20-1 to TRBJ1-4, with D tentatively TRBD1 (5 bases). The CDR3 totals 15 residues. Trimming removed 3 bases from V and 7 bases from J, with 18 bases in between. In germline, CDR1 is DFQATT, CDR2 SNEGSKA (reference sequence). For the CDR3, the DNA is TGCAGTGCTAGTATCCAGGGCGGTCAGAGTGAAAAACTGTTTTTT. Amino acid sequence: CSASIQGGQSEKLFF.

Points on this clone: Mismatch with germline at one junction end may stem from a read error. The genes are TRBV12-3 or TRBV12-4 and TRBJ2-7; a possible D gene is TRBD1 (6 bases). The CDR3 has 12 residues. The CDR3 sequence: CASSWSGADSSF. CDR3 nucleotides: TGTGCCAGCAGTTGGTCCGGGGCGGACAGCTCCTTC.

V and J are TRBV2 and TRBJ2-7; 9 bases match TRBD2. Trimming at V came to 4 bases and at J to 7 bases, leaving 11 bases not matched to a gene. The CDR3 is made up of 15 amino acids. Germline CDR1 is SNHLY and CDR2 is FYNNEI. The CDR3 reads CASSARIAGAQEQYF. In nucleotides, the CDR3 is TGTGCCAGCAGTGCCCGGATAGCGGGAGCACAGGAGCAGTACTTC.

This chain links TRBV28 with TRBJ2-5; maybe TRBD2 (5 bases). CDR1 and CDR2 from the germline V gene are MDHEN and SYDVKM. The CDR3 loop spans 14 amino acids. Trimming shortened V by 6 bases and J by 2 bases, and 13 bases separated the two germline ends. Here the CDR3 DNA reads TGTGCCAGCAGCCCGGCCGGGATTCAAGAGACCCAGTACTTC. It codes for CASSPAGIQETQYF.

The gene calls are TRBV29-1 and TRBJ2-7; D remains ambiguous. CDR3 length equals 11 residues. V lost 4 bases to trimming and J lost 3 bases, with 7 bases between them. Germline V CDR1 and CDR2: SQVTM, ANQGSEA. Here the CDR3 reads CSVVSDYEQYF. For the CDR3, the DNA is TGCAGCGTTGTCAGCGACTACGAGCAGTACTTC.

CDR3 in amino acids: CASSWLAGQGDTQYF. DNA of the CDR3: TGTGCCAGCAGCTGGCTAGCGGGCCAGGGGGATACGCAGTATTTT. This sequence joins TRBV5-8 and TRBJ2-3, with 8 bases that match TRBD2. CDR3 length: 15 residues. Germline trimming cut 3 bases from V and 6 bases from J; bases unmatched to any gene: 9. CDR1 and CDR2 from the germline V gene are SGHTS and YDEGEE.

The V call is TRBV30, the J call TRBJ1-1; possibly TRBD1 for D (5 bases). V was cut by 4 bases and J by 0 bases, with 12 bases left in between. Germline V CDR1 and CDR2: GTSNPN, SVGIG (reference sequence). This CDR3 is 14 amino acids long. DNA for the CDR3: TGTGCCTGGAAGAGGGACCGACTGAACACTGAAGCTTTCTTT. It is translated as CAWKRDRLNTEAFF.

As DNA, the CDR3 is TGTGCCAGCAGCCCCGTTTTGGGAGGGTCACCCCTCCACTTT. The encoded protein is CASSPVLGGSPLHF. The chain joins TRBV5-6 to TRBJ1-6; D call uncertain. The germline CDR1 and CDR2 sequences are SGHDT and YYEEEE. The length of the CDR3 is 14 residues. Trimming took off 4 bases at V and 10 bases at J, with 15 bases between the two ends.

The CDR3 DNA follows: TGTGCCAGCAGTTCGGACAGTGCTAGCACAGATACGCAGTATTTT. Encoded protein: CASSSDSASTDTQYF. J is TRBJ2-3 and V is TRBV28, with D perhaps TRBD1 (6 bases). V lost 4 bases, J lost 0 bases, and 11 bases lay in between. Germline V gene data show CDR1 as MDHEN and CDR2 as SYDVKM. The CDR3 runs to 15 residues.